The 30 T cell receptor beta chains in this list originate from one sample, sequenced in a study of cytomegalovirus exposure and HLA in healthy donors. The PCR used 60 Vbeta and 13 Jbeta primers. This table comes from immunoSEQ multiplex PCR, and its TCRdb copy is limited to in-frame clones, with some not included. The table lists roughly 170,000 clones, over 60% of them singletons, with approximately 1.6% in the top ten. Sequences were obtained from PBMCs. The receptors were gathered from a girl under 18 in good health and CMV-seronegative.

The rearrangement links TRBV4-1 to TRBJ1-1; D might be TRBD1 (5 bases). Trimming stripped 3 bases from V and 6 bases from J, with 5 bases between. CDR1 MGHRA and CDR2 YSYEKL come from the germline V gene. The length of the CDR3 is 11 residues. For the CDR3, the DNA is TGCGCCAGCAGCCAGGGGCCTGAAGCTTTCTTT. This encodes CASSQGPEAFF.

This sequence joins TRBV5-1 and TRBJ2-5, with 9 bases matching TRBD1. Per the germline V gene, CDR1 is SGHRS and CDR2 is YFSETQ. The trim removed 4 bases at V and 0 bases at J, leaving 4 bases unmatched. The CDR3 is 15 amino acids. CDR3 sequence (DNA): TGCGCCAGCAGCCCCGGGACAGGGAACCAAGAGACCCAGTACTTC. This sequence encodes CASSPGTGNQETQYF.

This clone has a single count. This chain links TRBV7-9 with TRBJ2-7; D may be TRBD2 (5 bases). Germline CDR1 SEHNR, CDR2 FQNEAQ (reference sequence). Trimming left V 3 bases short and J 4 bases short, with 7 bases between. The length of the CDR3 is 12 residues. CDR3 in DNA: TGTGCCAGCAGCTTGGAGGAGTACGAGCAGTACTTC. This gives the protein CASSLEEYEQYF.

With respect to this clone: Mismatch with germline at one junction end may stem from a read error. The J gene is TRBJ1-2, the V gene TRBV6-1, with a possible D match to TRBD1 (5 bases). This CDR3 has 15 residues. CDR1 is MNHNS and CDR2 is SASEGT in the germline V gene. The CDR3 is CASGEQAWPNYGYTF. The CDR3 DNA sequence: TGTGCCAGCGGTGAACAGGCTTGGCCTAACTATGGCTACACCTTC.

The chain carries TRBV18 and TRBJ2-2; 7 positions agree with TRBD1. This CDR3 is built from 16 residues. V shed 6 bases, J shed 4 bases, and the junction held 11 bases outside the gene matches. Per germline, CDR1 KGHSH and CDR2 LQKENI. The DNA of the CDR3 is TGTGCCAGCTCGTATACTCCAGGGGGTGGCACCGGGGAGCTGTTTTTT. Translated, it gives CASSYTPGGGTGELFF.

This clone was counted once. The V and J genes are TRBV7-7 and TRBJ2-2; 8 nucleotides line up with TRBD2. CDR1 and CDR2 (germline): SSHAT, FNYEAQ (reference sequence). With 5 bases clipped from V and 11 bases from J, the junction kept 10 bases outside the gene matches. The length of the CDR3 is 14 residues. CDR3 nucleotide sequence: TGTGCCAGCAGCGATGGGACTAGTTCTAGTGAGCTGTTTTTT. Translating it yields CASSDGTSSSELFF.

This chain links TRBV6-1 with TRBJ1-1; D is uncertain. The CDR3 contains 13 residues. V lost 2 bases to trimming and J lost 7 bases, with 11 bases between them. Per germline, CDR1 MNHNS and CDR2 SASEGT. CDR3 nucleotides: TGTGCCAGCAGTGAAAGAGGACTGGGTGAAGCTTTCTTT. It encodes CASSERGLGEAFF.

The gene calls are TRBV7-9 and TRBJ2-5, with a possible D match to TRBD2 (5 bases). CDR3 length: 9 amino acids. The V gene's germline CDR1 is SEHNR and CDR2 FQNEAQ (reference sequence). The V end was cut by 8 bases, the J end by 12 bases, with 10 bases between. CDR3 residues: CASGEPKYF. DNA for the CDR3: TGTGCCAGCGGGGAGCCTAAGTACTTC.

The CDR3: CASSPGPGQIYGYTF. In DNA, the CDR3 is TGTGCCAGCTCACCTGGGCCGGGACAGATCTATGGCTACACCTTC. The V gene is TRBV18, the J gene TRBJ1-2, with 7 bases matching TRBD1. Germline trimming cut 3 bases from V and 4 bases from J; bases unmatched to any gene: 8. Germline CDR1 reads KGHSH; CDR2 reads LQKENI. The CDR3 contains 15 residues.

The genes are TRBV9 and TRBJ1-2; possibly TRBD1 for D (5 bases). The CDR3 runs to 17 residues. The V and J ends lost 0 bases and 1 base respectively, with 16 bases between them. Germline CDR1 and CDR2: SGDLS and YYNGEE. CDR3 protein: CASSVDPRGTDNYGYTF. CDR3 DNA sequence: TGTGCCAGCAGCGTAGATCCCCGGGGGACGGATAACTATGGCTACACCTTC. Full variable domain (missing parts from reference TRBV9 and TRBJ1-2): DSGVTQTPKHLITATGQRVTLRCSPRSGDLSVYWYQQSLDQGLQFLIQYYNGEERAKGNILERFSAQQFPDLHSELNLSSLELGDSALYFCASSVDPRGTDNYGYTFGSGTRLTVV.

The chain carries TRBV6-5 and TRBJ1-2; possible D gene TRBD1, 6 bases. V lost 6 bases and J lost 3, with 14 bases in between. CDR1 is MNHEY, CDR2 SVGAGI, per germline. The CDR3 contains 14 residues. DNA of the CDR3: TGTGCCAGCAGGACGACAGGAATTGACTATGGCTACACCTTC. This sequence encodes CASRTTGIDYGYTF.

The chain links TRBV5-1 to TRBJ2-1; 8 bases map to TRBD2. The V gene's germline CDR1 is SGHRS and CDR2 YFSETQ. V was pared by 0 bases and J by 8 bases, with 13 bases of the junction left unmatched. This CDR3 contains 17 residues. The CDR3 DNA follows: TGCGCCAGCAGCTTGGCAACAACCGGGACTAGAATCTATGAGCAGTTCTTC. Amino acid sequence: CASSLATTGTRIYEQFF.

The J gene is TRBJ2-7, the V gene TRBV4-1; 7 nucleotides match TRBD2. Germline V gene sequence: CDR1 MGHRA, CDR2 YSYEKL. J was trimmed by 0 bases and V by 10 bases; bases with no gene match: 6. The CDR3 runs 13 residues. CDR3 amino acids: CATGGKSSYEQYF. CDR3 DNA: TGCGCCACCGGGGGGAAAAGCTCCTACGAGCAGTACTTC.

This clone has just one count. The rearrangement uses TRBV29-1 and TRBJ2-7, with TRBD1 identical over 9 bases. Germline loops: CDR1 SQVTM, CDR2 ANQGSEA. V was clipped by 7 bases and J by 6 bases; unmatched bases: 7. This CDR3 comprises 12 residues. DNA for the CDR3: TGCAGCGCTCCGGGACAGGGTGGCGAGCAGTACTTC. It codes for CSAPGQGGEQYF.

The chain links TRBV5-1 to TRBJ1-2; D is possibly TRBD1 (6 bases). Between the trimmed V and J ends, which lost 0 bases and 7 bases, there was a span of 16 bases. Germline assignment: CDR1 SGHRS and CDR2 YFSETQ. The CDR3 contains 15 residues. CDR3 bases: TGCGCCAGCAGCTTGGAGGAGCAGGGGAAGGCTGGCTACACCTTC. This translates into CASSLEEQGKAGYTF.

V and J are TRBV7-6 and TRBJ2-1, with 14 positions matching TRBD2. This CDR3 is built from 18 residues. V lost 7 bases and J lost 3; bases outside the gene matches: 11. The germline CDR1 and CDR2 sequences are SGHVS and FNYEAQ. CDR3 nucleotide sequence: TGTGCCAGCACCCTTGGGACTAGCGGGGGAGTACGCTACAATGAGCAGTTCTTC. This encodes CASTLGTSGGVRYNEQFF.

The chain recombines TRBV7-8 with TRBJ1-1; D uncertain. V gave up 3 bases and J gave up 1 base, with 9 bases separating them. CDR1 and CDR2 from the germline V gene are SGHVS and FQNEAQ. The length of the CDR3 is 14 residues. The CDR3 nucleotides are TGTGCCAGCAGCTTTGGACTGGCGAACACTGAAGCTTTCTTT. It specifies CASSFGLANTEAFF.

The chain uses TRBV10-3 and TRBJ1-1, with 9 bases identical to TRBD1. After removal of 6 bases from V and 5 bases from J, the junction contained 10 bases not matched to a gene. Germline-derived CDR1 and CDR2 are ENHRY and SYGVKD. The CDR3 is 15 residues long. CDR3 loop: CAISDRTGAGTEAFF. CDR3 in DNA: TGTGCCATCAGCGACCGGACAGGGGCGGGGACTGAAGCTTTCTTT.

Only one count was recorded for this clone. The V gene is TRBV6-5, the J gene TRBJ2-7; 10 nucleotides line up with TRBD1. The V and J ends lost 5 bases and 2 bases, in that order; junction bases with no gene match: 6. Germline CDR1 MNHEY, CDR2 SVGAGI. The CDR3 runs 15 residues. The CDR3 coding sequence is TGTGCCAGCAGTCATTCCGGGACAGGGGCCTACGAGCAGTACTTC. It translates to CASSHSGTGAYEQYF.

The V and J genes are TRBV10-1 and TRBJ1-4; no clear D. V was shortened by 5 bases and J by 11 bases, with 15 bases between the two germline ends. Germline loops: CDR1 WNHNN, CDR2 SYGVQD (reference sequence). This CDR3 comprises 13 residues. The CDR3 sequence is CASSPIVPGKLFF. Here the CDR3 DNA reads TGCGCCAGCAGTCCTATCGTCCCGGGGAAACTGTTTTTT.

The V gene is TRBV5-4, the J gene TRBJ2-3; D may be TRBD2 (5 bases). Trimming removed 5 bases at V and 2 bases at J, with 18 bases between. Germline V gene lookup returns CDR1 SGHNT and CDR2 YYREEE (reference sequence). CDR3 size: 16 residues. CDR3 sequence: CASRTAGGLDTDTQYF. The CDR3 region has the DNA TGTGCCAGCAGAACGGCGGGTGGTCTCGACACAGATACGCAGTATTTT. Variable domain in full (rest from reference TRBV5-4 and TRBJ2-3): ETGVTQSPTHLIKTRGQQVTLRCSSQSGHNTVSWYQQALGQGPQFIFQYYREEENGRGNFPPRFSGLQFPNYSSELNVNALELDDSALYLCASRTAGGLDTDTQYFGPGTRLTVL.

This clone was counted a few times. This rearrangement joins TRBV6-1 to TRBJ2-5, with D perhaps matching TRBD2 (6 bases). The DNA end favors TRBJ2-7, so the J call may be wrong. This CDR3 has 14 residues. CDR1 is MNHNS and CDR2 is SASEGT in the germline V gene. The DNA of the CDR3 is TGTGCCAGCAGTTTCCCGGGAGCGGGCTACGAGCAGTACTTC. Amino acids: CASSFPGAGYEQYF.

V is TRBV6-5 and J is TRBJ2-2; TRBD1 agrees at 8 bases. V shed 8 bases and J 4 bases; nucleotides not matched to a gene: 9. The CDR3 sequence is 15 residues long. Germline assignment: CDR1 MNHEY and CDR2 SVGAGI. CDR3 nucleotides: TGTGCCAGCTCTCAGGGGACAGGCGGCACCGGGGAGCTGTTTTTT. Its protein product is CASSQGTGGTGELFF.

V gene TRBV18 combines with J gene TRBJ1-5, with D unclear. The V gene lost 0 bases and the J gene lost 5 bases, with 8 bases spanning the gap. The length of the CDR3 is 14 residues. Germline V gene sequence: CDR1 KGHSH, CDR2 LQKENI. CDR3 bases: TGTGCCAGCTCACCACCGGGGAGAGATCAGCCCCAGCATTTT. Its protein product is CASSPPGRDQPQHF.

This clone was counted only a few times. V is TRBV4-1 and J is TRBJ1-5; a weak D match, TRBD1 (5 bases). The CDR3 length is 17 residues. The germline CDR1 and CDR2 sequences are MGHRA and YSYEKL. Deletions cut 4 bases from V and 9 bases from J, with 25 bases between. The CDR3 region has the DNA TGCGCCAGCAGCCCAGCGTGGACGGGGGGTCGTCTTTCGCCCCAGCATTTT. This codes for CASSPAWTGGRLSPQHF.

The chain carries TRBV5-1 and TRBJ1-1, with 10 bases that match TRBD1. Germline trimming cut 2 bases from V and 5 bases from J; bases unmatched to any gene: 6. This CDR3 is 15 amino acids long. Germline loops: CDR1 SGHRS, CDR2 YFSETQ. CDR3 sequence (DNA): TGCGCCAGCAGCTTCGAGACAGGGGGCGAAACTGAAGCTTTCTTT. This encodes CASSFETGGETEAFF. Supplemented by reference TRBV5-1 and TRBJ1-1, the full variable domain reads KAGVTQTPRYLIKTRGQQVTLSCSPISGHRSVSWYQQTPGQGLQFLFEYFSETQRNKGNFPGRFSGRQFSNSRSEMNVSTLELGDSALYLCASSFETGGETEAFFGQGTRLTVV.

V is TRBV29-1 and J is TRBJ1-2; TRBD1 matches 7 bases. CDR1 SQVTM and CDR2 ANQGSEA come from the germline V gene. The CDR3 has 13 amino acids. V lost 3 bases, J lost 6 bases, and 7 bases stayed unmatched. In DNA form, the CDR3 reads TGCAGCGTTGACGACAGGGAGGTACATGGCTACACCTTC. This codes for CSVDDREVHGYTF.

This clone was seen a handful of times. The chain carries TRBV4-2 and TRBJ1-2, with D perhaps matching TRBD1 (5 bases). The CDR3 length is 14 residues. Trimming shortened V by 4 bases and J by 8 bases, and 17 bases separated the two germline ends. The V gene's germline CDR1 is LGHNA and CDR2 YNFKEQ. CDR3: CASSLIGGEGGYTF. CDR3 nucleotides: TGTGCCAGCAGCCTAATCGGCGGGGAGGGGGGCTACACCTTC.

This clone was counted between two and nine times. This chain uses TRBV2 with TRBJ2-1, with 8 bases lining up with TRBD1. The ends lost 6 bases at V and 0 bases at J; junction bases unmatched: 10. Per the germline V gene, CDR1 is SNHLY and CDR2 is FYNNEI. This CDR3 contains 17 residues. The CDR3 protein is CASRTGAITSSYNEQFF. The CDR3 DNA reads TGTGCCAGCAGGACAGGGGCAATCACGAGCTCCTACAATGAGCAGTTCTTC.

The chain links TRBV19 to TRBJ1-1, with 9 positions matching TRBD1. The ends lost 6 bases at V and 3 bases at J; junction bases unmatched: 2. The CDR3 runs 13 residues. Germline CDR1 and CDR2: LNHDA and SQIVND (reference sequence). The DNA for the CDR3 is TGTGCCAGTAGCCACAGGGGGCACACTGAAGCTTTCTTT. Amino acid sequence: CASSHRGHTEAFF.